A selection of T cell receptor beta chains follows, all from one sample in a study of OX40 agonist ivuxolimab in advanced cancers. Profiled with immunoSEQ multiplex PCR; TCRdb holds only in-frame clones, not every one. The data contain tens of thousands of clones, 70% to 90% of them singletons. The input for sequencing was CD4+ or CD8+ T cells sorted from blood, taken in a trial of the OX40 agonist ivuxolimab. These receptors all stem from an adult with an advanced solid tumor such as melanoma, head and neck, liver or kidney cancer. CDR3s include the opening cysteine and the closing phenylalanine or tryptophan. The D gene is left open where the match is weak. Clone size is not always given. Where it is, it says once, few, many or a class for expanded clones.

clone_size,d_call,v_call,j_call,cdr3_nt,cdr3_aa
-,-,TRBV30,TRBJ1-5,TGTGCCTGGAGTGTACCCAGGGGTAATCAGCCCCAGCATTTT,CAWSVPRGNQPQHF
once,TRBD1,TRBV28,TRBJ2-3,TGTGCCAGCAGTTGGACAGGGGGTTATACGGATACGCAGTATTTT,CASSWTGGYTDTQYF
-,TRBD1,TRBV6-5,TRBJ1-5,TGTGCCAGCAGACTGGACAGGGAAAACTATCAGCCCCAGCATTTT,CASRLDRENYQPQHF
-,TRBD1,TRBV28,TRBJ1-2,TGTGCCAGCATCAAATGGGGGACAGGGGCGGGCTACACCTTC,CASIKWGTGAGYTF
-,-,TRBV15,TRBJ2-5,TGTGCCACCAGCAGAGTCACAGGAGGTGGGACCCAGTACTTC,CATSRVTGGGTQYF
-,-,TRBV10-3,TRBJ1-1,TGTGCCATCAGTGAGTCGGGACACCCCAGGGGAGCTTTCTTT,CAISESGHPRGAFF
few,-,TRBV7-2,TRBJ2-5,TGTGCCAGCAGCTACCGGGACTTACAAGAGACCCAGTACTTC,CASSYRDLQETQYF
-,-,TRBV4-3,TRBJ2-3,TGCGCCAGCAGCCGCAGCGGCGGGGCCAGCACAGATACGCAGTATTTT,CASSRSGGASTDTQYF
-,-,TRBV19,TRBJ2-1,TGTGCCAGTAGTATAAGGAATGAGCAGTTCTTC,CASSIRNEQFF
-,TRBD1,TRBV28,TRBJ2-5,TGTGCCAGCAGTGGATGGAGGACAGGTCGGGGAGAGACCCAGTACTTC,CASSGWRTGRGETQYF